Shown below are 15 T cell receptor beta chains from a single sample sequenced in a study of blood T cell repertoires in COVID-19. Clones were read by immunoSEQ multiplex PCR, and TCRdb kept only the in-frame ones, dropping some. In the table there are around 150,000 clones, 84% of which are singletons. The sample was PBMCs or T cells enriched from blood (not recorded which). These TCRs come from a woman between 50 and 59 years old with acute COVID-19.

The gene calls are TRBV30 and TRBJ2-7; 11 nucleotides match TRBD2. The germline CDR1 and CDR2 sequences are GTSNPN and SVGIG (reference sequence). CDR3 length: 13 residues. V shed 3 bases, J shed 6 bases, and the junction held 4 bases outside the gene matches. CDR3 region: CAWSTSGSSEQYF. As DNA, the CDR3 is TGTGCCTGGAGCACTAGCGGGAGCAGCGAGCAGTACTTC.

V gene TRBV24-1 combines with J gene TRBJ2-1; D perhaps matches TRBD2 (5 bases). CDR1 and CDR2 from the germline V gene are KGHDR and SFDVKD. The CDR3 totals 13 residues. The germline V and J ends were trimmed by 8 bases and 0 bases, with 7 bases remaining between them. The CDR3 sequence: CATNGNSYNEQFF. The CDR3, as DNA: TGTGCCACCAACGGGAACTCCTACAATGAGCAGTTCTTC.

This clone was detected a few times. The chain combines TRBV19 with TRBJ2-2, with D tentatively TRBD2 (6 bases). Between the trimmed V and J ends, which lost 5 bases and 2 bases, there was a span of 12 bases. CDR3 length: 15 residues. Per the germline V gene, CDR1 is LNHDA and CDR2 is SQIVND (reference sequence). This CDR3 is CASSWGRRNTGELFF. In DNA form, the CDR3 reads TGTGCCAGTAGTTGGGGGAGGAGAAACACCGGGGAGCTGTTTTTT.

This clone was found once. The chain recombines TRBV19 with TRBJ1-2; D is possibly TRBD1 (5 bases). CDR3 length: 13 amino acids. The germline V gene has CDR1 LNHDA and CDR2 SQIVND (reference sequence). Trimming shortened V by 5 bases and J by 4 bases, and 11 bases separated the two germline ends. DNA for the CDR3: TGTGCCAGTAGTCCCGACAGATCCTATGGCTACACCTTC. Translating it yields CASSPDRSYGYTF. Looking up the rest from reference TRBV19 and TRBJ1-2 gives the full variable domain: DGGITQSPKYLFRKEGQNVTLSCEQNLNHDAMYWYRQDPGQGLRLIYYSQIVNDFQKGDIAEGYSVSREKKESFPLTVTSAQKNPTAFYLCASSPDRSYGYTFGSGTRLTVV.

V is TRBV9 and J is TRBJ2-7; TRBD2 matches 10 bases. This CDR3 comprises 14 residues. Germline V gene data show CDR1 as SGDLS and CDR2 as YYNGEE. Losses at the gene ends were 6 bases for V and 4 bases for J; bases not matched to a gene: 7. The CDR3 nucleotides read TGTGCCAGCAACACCGGGACTAGCGATTACGAGCAGTACTTC. Amino acids: CASNTGTSDYEQYF.

V usage is TRBV19 and J usage is TRBJ2-3; D unresolved. V lost 0 bases and J lost 5, with 12 bases in between. From germline, CDR1 is LNHDA and CDR2 SQIVND (reference sequence). The CDR3 consists of 15 residues. The CDR3 bases are TGTGCCAGTAGTATAGAAAGAGGTAGTGGAGATACGCAGTATTTT. Translation gives CASSIERGSGDTQYF.

This chain connects TRBV11-3 to TRBJ2-3, with 9 bases lining up with TRBD2. This CDR3 has 18 amino acids. The V gene end was trimmed by 2 bases and the J gene end by 2 bases; junction bases not matched to a gene: 11. CDR1 is SGHNT and CDR2 is YENEEA in the germline V gene. CDR3 in DNA: TGTGCCAGCAGCTTAAGGTCGGCGGGAGGGCCAACCACAGATACGCAGTATTTT. This encodes CASSLRSAGGPTTDTQYF.

This sequence joins TRBV19 and TRBJ2-6; D is uncertain. Germline V gives CDR1 LNHDA, CDR2 SQIVND (reference sequence). The V gene lost 8 bases and the J gene lost 3 bases, with 8 bases spanning the gap. The CDR3 runs 13 residues. CDR3 protein: CASRERGANVLTF. CDR3 coding DNA: TGTGCCAGTCGTGAGCGTGGGGCCAACGTCCTGACTTTC. The full variable domain, with the rest looked up from reference TRBV19 and TRBJ2-6, is DGGITQSPKYLFRKEGQNVTLSCEQNLNHDAMYWYRQDPGQGLRLIYYSQIVNDFQKGDIAEGYSVSREKKESFPLTVTSAQKNPTAFYLCASRERGANVLTFGAGSRLTVL.

The V gene is TRBV7-9, the J gene TRBJ2-1, with 7 nucleotides matching TRBD2. The germline CDR1 and CDR2 sequences are SEHNR and FQNEAQ (reference sequence). The J segment lost 8 bases and the V segment lost 5 bases, leaving 12 bases of the junction unmatched. This CDR3 spans 15 amino acids. In DNA, the CDR3 is TGTGCCAGCAGCCCATCGGGGGAGGGCCGTGATGAGCAGTTCTTC. This gives the protein CASSPSGEGRDEQFF.

The genes are TRBV9 and TRBJ1-2; no reliable D call. This CDR3 has 14 residues. The V end was cut by 0 bases, the J end by 2 bases, with 8 bases between. Looked up from germline, CDR1 is SGDLS and CDR2 is YYNGEE. The CDR3 sequence is CASSVDQRNYGYTF. DNA for the CDR3: TGTGCCAGCAGCGTAGATCAACGGAACTATGGCTACACCTTC.

The chain combines TRBV14 with TRBJ1-2; 9 bases map to TRBD1. Trimming removed 3 bases from V and 8 bases from J; junction bases left unmatched: 7. This CDR3 is 14 amino acids long. CDR1 SGHDN and CDR2 FVKESK come from the germline V gene. The CDR3 DNA reads as TGTGCCAGCAGCCACGAACAGGGGGCGCGCGGCTACACCTTC. Its translation is CASSHEQGARGYTF. Variable domain in full (rest from reference TRBV14 and TRBJ1-2): EAGVTQFPSHSVIEKGQTVTLRCDPISGHDNLYWYRRVMGKEIKFLLHFVKESKQDESGMPNNRFLAERTGGTYSTLKVQPAELEDSGVYFCASSHEQGARGYTFGSGTRLTVV.

This chain links TRBV18 with TRBJ2-1; 8 bases align to TRBD2. J lost 0 bases, V lost 3 bases, and 13 bases had no gene match. The CDR3 is 19 amino acids. Germline V gene lookup returns CDR1 KGHSH and CDR2 LQKENI. The CDR3 is CASSPNIAGLFSSYNEQFF. In nucleotides, the CDR3 is TGTGCCAGCTCACCTAATATAGCGGGACTTTTTAGCTCCTACAATGAGCAGTTCTTC.

The chain links TRBV7-2 to TRBJ2-7; 7 bases match TRBD2. The J segment lost 6 bases and the V segment lost 1 base, leaving 9 bases of the junction unmatched. Germline V gene lookup returns CDR1 SGHTA and CDR2 FQGNSA. There are 15 residues in the CDR3. The CDR3 DNA reads as TGTGCCAGCAGCTTAGTCGGGGGGATTAGGGGCGAGCAGTACTTC. It specifies CASSLVGGIRGEQYF. The complete variable domain, with remaining parts taken from reference TRBV7-2 and TRBJ2-7, reads GAGVSQSPSNKVTEKGKDVELRCDPISGHTALYWYRQSLGQGLEFLIYFQGNSAPDKSGLPSDRFSAERTGGSVSTLTIQRTQQEDSAVYLCASSLVGGIRGEQYFGPGTRLTVT.

The chain uses TRBV10-3 and TRBJ2-7; possible D gene TRBD1, 6 bases. Germline V gene lookup returns CDR1 ENHRY and CDR2 SYGVKD. This CDR3 region has 17 residues. The V gene lost 3 bases and the J gene lost 3 bases, with 21 bases spanning the gap. Here the CDR3 DNA reads TGTGCCATCAGTGACTTTATACATCCGGACAGCAGCTACGAGCAGTACTTC. Translating it yields CAISDFIHPDSSYEQYF.

This chain uses TRBV3-1 (or the pseudogene TRBV3-2) with TRBJ2-7; perhaps TRBD1 as D (6 bases). The CDR3 spans 15 residues. V lost 0 bases and J lost 4, with 13 bases in between. Germline CDR1 is LGHDT and CDR2 is YNNKEL (reference sequence). CDR3 in DNA: TGTGCCAGCAGCCAAGATCGGGACACTCATTACGAGCAGTACTTC. This translates into CASSQDRDTHYEQYF.